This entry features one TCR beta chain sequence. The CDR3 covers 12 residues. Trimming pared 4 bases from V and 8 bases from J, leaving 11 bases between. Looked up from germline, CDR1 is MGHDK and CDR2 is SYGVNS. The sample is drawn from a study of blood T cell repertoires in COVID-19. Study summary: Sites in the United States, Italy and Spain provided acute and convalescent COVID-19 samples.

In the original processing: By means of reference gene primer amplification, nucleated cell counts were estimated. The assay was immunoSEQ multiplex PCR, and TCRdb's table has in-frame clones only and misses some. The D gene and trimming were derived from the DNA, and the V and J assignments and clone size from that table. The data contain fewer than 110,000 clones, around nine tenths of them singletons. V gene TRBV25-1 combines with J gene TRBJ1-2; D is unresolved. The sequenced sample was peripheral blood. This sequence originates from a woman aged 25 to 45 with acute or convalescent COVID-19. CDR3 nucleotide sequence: TGTGCCAGCAGTGCCCGGGGATGGGGCTACACCTTC. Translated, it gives CASSARGWGYTF.